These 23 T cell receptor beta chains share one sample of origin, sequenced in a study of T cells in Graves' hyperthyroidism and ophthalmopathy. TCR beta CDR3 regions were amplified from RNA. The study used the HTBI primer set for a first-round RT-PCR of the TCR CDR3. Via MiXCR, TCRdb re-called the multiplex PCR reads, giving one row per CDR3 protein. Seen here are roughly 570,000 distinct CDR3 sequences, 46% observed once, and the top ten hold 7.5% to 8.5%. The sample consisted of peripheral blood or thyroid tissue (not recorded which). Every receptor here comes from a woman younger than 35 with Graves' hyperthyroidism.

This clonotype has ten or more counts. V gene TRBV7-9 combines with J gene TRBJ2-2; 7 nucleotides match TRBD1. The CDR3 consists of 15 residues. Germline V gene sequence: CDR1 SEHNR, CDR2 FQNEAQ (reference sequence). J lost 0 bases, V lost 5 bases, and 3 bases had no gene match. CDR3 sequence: CASSLGQSNTGELFF. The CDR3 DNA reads TGTGCCAGCAGCCTGGGACAGTCGAACACCGGGGAGCTGTTTTTT.

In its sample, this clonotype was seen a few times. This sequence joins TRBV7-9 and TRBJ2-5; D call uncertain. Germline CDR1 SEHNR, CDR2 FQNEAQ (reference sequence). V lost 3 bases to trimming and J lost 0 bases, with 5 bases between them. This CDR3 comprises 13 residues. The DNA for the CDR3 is TGTGCCAGCAGCTTCCCCTACCAAGAGACCCAGTACTTC. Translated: CASSFPYQETQYF.

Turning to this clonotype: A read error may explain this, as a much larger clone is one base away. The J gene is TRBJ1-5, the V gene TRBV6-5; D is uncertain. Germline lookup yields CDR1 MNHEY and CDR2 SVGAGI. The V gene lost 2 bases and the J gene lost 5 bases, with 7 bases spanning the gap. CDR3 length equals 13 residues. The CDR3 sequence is CASSYSGYQPQHF. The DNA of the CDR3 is TGTGCCAGCAGTTACAGTGGCTATCAGCCCCAGCATTTT.

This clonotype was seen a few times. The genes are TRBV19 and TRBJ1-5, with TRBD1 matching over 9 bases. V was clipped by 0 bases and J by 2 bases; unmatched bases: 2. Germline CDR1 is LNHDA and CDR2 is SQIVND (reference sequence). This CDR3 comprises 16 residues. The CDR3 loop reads CASSIEGQGRNQPQHF. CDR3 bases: TGTGCCAGTAGTATAGAGGGACAGGGACGCAATCAGCCCCAGCATTTT.

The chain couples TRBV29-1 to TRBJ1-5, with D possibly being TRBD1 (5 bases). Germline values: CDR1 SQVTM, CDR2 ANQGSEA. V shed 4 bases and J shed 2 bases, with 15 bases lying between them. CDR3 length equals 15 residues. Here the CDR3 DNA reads TGCAGCGTTGCTTCCGGGGGAGATGGCAATCAGCCCCAGCATTTT. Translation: CSVASGGDGNQPQHF.

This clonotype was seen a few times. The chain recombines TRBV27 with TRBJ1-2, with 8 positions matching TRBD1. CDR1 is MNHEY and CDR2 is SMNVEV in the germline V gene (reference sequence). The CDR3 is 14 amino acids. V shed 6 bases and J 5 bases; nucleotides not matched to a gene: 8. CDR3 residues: CASRPRGLAYGYTF. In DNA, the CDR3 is TGTGCCAGCAGACCCAGGGGGCTCGCGTATGGCTACACCTTC.

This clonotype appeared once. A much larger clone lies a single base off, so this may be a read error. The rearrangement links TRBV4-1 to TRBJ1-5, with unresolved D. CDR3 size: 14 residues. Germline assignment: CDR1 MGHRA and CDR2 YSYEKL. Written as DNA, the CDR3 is TGCGCCAGCAGCCGCACCTCATGGGTTCAGTCCCAGCATTTT. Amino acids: CASSRTSWVQSQHF.

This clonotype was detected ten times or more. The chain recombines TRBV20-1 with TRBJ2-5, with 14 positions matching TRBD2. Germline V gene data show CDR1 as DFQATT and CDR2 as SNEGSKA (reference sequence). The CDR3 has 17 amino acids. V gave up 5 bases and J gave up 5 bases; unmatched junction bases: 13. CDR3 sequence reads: CSAEEAGLAGVGETQYF. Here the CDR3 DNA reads TGCAGTGCTGAGGAGGCGGGACTAGCGGGAGTAGGGGAGACCCAGTACTTC.

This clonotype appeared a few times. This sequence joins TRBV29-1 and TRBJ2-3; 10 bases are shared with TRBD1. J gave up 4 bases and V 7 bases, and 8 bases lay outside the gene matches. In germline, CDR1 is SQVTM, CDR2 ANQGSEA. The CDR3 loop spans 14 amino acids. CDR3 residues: CSAYPGQGPDTQYF. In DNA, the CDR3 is TGCAGCGCCTACCCGGGACAGGGGCCAGATACGCAGTATTTT.

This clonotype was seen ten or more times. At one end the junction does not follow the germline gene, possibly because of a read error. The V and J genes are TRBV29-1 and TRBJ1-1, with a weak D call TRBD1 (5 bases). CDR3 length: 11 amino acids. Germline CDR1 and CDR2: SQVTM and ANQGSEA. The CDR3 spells CSVEDRGRGVF. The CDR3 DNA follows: TGCAGCGTTGAAGATCGGGGTAGGGGCGTCTTT. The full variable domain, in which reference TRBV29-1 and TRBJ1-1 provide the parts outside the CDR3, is SAVISQKPSRDICQRGTSLTIQCQVDSQVTMMFWYRQQPGQSLTLIATANQGSEATYESGFVIDKFPISRPNLTFSTLTVSNMSPEDSSIYLCSVEDRGRGVFGQGTRLTVV.

The DNA for the CDR3 is TGCAGTGCTTCCCGGACTAGCGTTGAGCAGTTCTTC. This encodes CSASRTSVEQFF. V is TRBV20-1 and J is TRBJ2-1; 9 nucleotides match TRBD2. Germline CDR1 is DFQATT and CDR2 is SNEGSKA (reference sequence). J gave up 9 bases and V 5 bases, and 5 bases lay outside the gene matches. CDR3 size: 12 residues.

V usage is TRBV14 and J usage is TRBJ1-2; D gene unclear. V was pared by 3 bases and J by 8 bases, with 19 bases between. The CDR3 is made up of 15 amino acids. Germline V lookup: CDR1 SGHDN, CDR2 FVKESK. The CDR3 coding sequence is TGTGCCAGCAGCCATCTCCCGGGTAGATTGAAAGGCTACACCTTC. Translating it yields CASSHLPGRLKGYTF. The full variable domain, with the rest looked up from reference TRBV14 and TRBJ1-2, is EAGVTQFPSHSVIEKGQTVTLRCDPISGHDNLYWYRRVMGKEIKFLLHFVKESKQDESGMPNNRFLAERTGGTYSTLKVQPAELEDSGVYFCASSHLPGRLKGYTFGSGTRLTVV.

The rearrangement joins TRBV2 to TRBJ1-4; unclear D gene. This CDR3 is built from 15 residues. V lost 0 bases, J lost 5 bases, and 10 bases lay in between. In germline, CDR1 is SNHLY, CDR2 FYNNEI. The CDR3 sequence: CASSEAGGWNEKLFF. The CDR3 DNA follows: TGTGCCAGCAGTGAAGCAGGCGGCTGGAATGAAAAACTGTTTTTT.

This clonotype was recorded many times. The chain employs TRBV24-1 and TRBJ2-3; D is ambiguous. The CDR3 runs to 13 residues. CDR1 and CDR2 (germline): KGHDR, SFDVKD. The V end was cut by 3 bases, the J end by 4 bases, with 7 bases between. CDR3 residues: CATSDTRSDTQYF. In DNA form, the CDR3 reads TGTGCCACCAGTGATACCCGATCAGATACGCAGTATTTT.

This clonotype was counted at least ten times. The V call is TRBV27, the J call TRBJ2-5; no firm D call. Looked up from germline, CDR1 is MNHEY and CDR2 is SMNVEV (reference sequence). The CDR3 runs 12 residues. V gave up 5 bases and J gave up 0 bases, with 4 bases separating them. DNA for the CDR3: TGTGCCAGCAGTCCTAACCAAGAGACCCAGTACTTC. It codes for CASSPNQETQYF.

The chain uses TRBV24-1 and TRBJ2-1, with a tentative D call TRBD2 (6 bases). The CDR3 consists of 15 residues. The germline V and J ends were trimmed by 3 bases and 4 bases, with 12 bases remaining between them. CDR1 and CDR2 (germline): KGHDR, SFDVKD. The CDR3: CATSDPRTNYNEQFF. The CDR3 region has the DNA TGTGCCACCAGTGATCCGCGGACTAATTACAATGAGCAGTTCTTC.

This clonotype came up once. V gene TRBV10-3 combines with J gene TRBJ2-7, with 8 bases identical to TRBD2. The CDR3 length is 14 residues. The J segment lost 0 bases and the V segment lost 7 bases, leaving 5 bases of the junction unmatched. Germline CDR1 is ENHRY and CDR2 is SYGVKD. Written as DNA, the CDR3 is TGTGCCATCAAGGACGGGAGGGCCTCCTACGAGCAGTACTTC. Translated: CAIKDGRASYEQYF.

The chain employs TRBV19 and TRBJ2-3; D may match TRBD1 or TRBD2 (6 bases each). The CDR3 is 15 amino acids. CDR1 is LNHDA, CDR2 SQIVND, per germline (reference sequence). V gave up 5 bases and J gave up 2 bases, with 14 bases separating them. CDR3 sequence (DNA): TGTGCCAGTAGTGCCCGTGGGGGGCACACAGATACGCAGTATTTT. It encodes CASSARGGHTDTQYF. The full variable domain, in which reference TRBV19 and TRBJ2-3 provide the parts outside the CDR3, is DGGITQSPKYLFRKEGQNVTLSCEQNLNHDAMYWYRQDPGQGLRLIYYSQIVNDFQKGDIAEGYSVSREKKESFPLTVTSAQKNPTAFYLCASSARGGHTDTQYFGPGTRLTVL.

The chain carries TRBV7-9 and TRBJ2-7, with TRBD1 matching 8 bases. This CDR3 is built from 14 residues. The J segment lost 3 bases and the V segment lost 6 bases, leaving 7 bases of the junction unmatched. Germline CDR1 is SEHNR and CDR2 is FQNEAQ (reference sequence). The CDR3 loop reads CASSHPDRGYEQYF. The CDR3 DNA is TGTGCCAGCAGTCACCCCGACAGGGGCTACGAGCAGTACTTC.

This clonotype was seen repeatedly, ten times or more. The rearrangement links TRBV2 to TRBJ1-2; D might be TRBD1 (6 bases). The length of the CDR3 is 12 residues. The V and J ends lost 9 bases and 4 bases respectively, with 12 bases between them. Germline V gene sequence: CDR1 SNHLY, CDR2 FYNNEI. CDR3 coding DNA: TGTGCCAGTTCGACAGGACCCTATGGCTACACCTTC. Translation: CASSTGPYGYTF.

CDR3 protein: CASSRGTSNLNEQFF. CDR3 sequence (DNA): TGCGCCAGCAGCAGGGGGACTAGCAATTTGAATGAGCAGTTCTTC. This chain links TRBV4-1 with TRBJ2-1; TRBD2 matches 9 bases. Losses at the gene ends were 5 bases for V and 7 bases for J; bases not matched to a gene: 9. The CDR3 is 15 residues long. Germline-derived CDR1 and CDR2 are MGHRA and YSYEKL.

CDR3 DNA sequence: TGCAGGCCACTAGCGGGAGGGCAGGAGACCCAGTACTTC. This translates into CRPLAGGQETQYF. The chain is built from TRBV29-1 and TRBJ2-5; 13 bases are a match to TRBD2. Germline V gene data show CDR1 as SQVTM and CDR2 as ANQGSEA. CDR3 size: 13 residues. The variable domain in full, with the rest retrieved from reference TRBV29-1 and TRBJ2-5, is SAVISQKPSRDICQRGTSLTIQCQVDSQVTMMFWYRQQPGQSLTLIATANQGSEATYESGFVIDKFPISRPNLTFSTLTVSNMSPEDSSIYLCRPLAGGQETQYFGPGTRLLVL.

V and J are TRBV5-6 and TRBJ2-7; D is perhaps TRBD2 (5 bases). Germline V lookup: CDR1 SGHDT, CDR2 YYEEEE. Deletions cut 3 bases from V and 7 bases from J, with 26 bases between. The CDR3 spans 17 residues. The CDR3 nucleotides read TGTGCCAGCAGCTCGTTTGGCGTAGGACTGACCTACAATGAGCAGTACTTC. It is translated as CASSSFGVGLTYNEQYF.